This TCR beta chain was retrieved from a study of metastatic and nonmetastatic thyroid tumors. Turning to the study itself: Malignant and benign thyroid patients had repertoires compared in peripheral blood and tumor or nodule tissue.

No treatment had been given to any patient before thyroid surgery. TCRdb used MiXCR to call clones anew from the PCR reads. The repertoire holds about 14,000 clones, with less than 35% as singletons. Trimming at V came to 5 bases and at J to 5 bases, leaving 10 bases not matched to a gene. The CDR3 contains 15 residues. Germline values: CDR1 DFQATT, CDR2 SNEGSKA (reference sequence). The chain combines TRBV20-1 with TRBJ2-3, with 10 bases lining up with TRBD2. Sequenced sample: tumor tissue. The origin of this receptor is a female donor with papillary thyroid cancer or a benign thyroid nodule (not recorded which). Some clones in this sample may be carry-over from other donors' samples. The CDR3 region is CSAGKTSGLKDTQYF. The DNA for the CDR3 is TGCAGTGCTGGAAAGACTAGCGGGTTGAAAGATACGCAGTATTTT.